This entry lists 27 T cell receptor beta chains sequenced from one sample in a study of shared clonotypes between healthy human individuals. Sequencing used immunoSEQ multiplex PCR; TCRdb keeps in-frame clones, though not all of them. Counted here are some 2 million clones, less than 95% occurring once; the ten biggest clones make up more than 0.9%. Terminally differentiated effector memory CD45RA+ cells were excluded from the naive CD8 cells, which were CD45RO-negative and positively selected for CCR7. The sequencing input was naive CD8+ T cells sorted from blood. Receptor source: a man between 18 and 35 years old in good health.

CDR3 region: CASSLSVGGPETQYF. The CDR3 nucleotides read TGTGCCAGCAGCTTGTCGGTGGGGGGGCCGGAGACCCAGTACTTC. This chain links TRBV5-4 with TRBJ2-5; possibly TRBD2 for D (7 bases). The germline V gene encodes CDR1 SGHNT and CDR2 YYREEE (reference sequence). The CDR3 loop spans 15 amino acids. V lost 1 base and J 5 bases, leaving 15 bases between the germline ends.

The chain recombines TRBV27 with TRBJ2-7; TRBD2 might be the D (6 bases). The V end lost 4 bases, the J end lost 3 bases, and 10 bases lay between the germline ends. Germline V gene sequence: CDR1 MNHEY, CDR2 SMNVEV (reference sequence). The CDR3 extends over 13 amino acids. Written as DNA, the CDR3 is TGTGCCAGCAGTTCTGGCGGGAACTACGAGCAGTACTTC. The encoded protein is CASSSGGNYEQYF.

The chain carries TRBV27 and TRBJ2-3, with D hard to call. The CDR3 runs 12 residues. CDR1 and CDR2 (germline): MNHEY, SMNVEV (reference sequence). Trimming left V 4 bases short and J 11 bases short, with 13 bases between. The CDR3 here is CASSSPSYGQYF. CDR3 DNA sequence: TGTGCCAGCAGTTCCCCCAGCTACGGGCAGTATTTT.

In regard to this clone: The junction differs from germline at one of its ends, possibly a read error. The V and J genes are TRBV4-1 and TRBJ2-7, with 8 positions matching TRBD2. Germline CDR1 MGHRA, CDR2 YSYEKL. This CDR3 is built from 17 residues. The CDR3 DNA reads TGCGCCAGCAGCCAAGTACTGACTAGCGAAGTGGCTTACGTGCAGTACTTC. Residues: CASSQVLTSEVAYVQYF.

The rearrangement links TRBV6-5 to TRBJ2-1; D gene unclear. The V end lost 5 bases, the J end lost 3 bases, and 8 bases lay between the germline ends. CDR1 and CDR2 (germline): MNHEY, SVGAGI. The CDR3 extends over 13 amino acids. The CDR3 region has the DNA TGTGCCAGCAGTGAAGTGAGCTACAATGAGCAGTTCTTC. This translates into CASSEVSYNEQFF.

The chain recombines TRBV6-5 with TRBJ2-5; D is unresolved. Trimming took 6 bases from V and 5 from J, leaving 10 bases between them. The CDR3 sequence is 12 residues long. Germline-derived CDR1 and CDR2 are MNHEY and SVGAGI. CDR3 residues: CASREGWETQYF. The CDR3 coding sequence is TGTGCCAGCAGGGAAGGGTGGGAGACCCAGTACTTC.

Concerning this clone itself: This specimen includes other DNA sequences encoding the same CDR3. The rearrangement links TRBV5-1 to TRBJ2-5; possible D gene TRBD1, 6 bases. V lost 0 bases and J 5 bases, leaving 11 bases between the germline ends. The CDR3 loop spans 14 amino acids. CDR1 SGHRS and CDR2 YFSETQ come from the germline V gene. The CDR3 region is CASSLEQGRETQYF. The CDR3 coding sequence is TGCGCCAGCAGCTTGGAGCAGGGGCGGGAGACCCAGTACTTC. Supplemented by reference TRBV5-1 and TRBJ2-5, the full variable domain reads KAGVTQTPRYLIKTRGQQVTLSCSPISGHRSVSWYQQTPGQGLQFLFEYFSETQRNKGNFPGRFSGRQFSNSRSEMNVSTLELGDSALYLCASSLEQGRETQYFGPGTRLLVL.

The chain couples TRBV6-1 to TRBJ1-6; D remains unclear. Trimming cost V 3 bases and J 7 bases, with 13 bases left between them. Germline V gene data show CDR1 as MNHNS and CDR2 as SASEGT. The CDR3 spans 15 residues. CDR3 protein: CASSEGLWANSPLHF. The DNA of the CDR3 is TGTGCCAGCAGTGAGGGCCTGTGGGCCAATTCACCCCTCCACTTT.

Turning to this clone: Other DNA sequences in this sample translate to the same CDR3. V usage is TRBV5-1 and J usage is TRBJ2-7; D uncertain. The ends were cut back, 0 bases at V and 4 bases at J, with 8 bases in the middle. The CDR3 is made up of 13 amino acids. The germline V gene encodes CDR1 SGHRS and CDR2 YFSETQ. The CDR3 region has the DNA TGCGCCAGCAGCTTGGATCAGTCTTACGAGCAGTACTTC. Its protein product is CASSLDQSYEQYF.

J is TRBJ2-6 and V is TRBV6-5; perhaps TRBD2 as D (6 bases). The germline V and J ends were trimmed by 10 bases and 3 bases, with 13 bases remaining between them. Germline CDR1 reads MNHEY; CDR2 reads SVGAGI. The CDR3 length is 14 residues. The CDR3, as DNA: TGTGCCACCAAGGGGACTGATGGGGCCAACGTCCTGACTTTC. Encoded protein: CATKGTDGANVLTF.

V usage is TRBV5-4 and J usage is TRBJ2-7, with no clear D. V was cut by 2 bases and J by 3 bases, with 9 bases left in between. The CDR3 covers 13 residues. Germline V CDR1 and CDR2: SGHNT, YYREEE (reference sequence). The CDR3 loop is CASSLWRNYEQYF. For the CDR3, the DNA is TGTGCCAGCAGCTTATGGCGGAACTACGAGCAGTACTTC.

V is TRBV7-9 and J is TRBJ2-2, with 8 bases identical to TRBD1. V was clipped by 6 bases and J by 4 bases; unmatched bases: 7. This CDR3 is 15 amino acids long. CDR1 and CDR2 from the germline V gene are SEHNR and FQNEAQ (reference sequence). CDR3 in amino acids: CASSATGQGTGELFF. The CDR3 region has the DNA TGTGCCAGCAGTGCCACCGGACAGGGCACCGGGGAGCTGTTTTTT.

As regards this clone: Other DNA sequences in this specimen translate into the identical CDR3. The chain is built from TRBV7-9 and TRBJ2-7, with D perhaps TRBD1 or TRBD2 (5 bases each). Germline CDR1 reads SEHNR; CDR2 reads FQNEAQ (reference sequence). The V end lost 3 bases, the J end lost 2 bases, and 11 bases lay between the germline ends. The CDR3 is 14 amino acids. The CDR3 DNA reads as TGTGCCAGCAGCTTTAGTGAGGGGACCTACGAGCAGTACTTC. Encoded protein: CASSFSEGTYEQYF. Together with reference TRBV7-9 and TRBJ2-7, the CDR3 gives the full variable domain: DTGVSQNPRHKITKRGQNVTFRCDPISEHNRLYWYRQTLGQGPEFLTYFQNEAQLEKSRLLSDRFSAERPKGSFSTLEIQRTEQGDSAMYLCASSFSEGTYEQYFGPGTRLTVT.

V is TRBV10-2 and J is TRBJ1-2; D call uncertain. The CDR3 sequence is 14 residues long. Between the trimmed V and J ends, which lost 0 bases and 4 bases, there was a span of 9 bases. CDR1 and CDR2 from the germline V gene are WSHSY and SAAADI. CDR3 sequence: CASSESTNSYGYTF. DNA for the CDR3: TGCGCCAGCAGTGAGTCGACCAACTCCTATGGCTACACCTTC.

The chain is built from TRBV7-9 and TRBJ1-1; D gene ambiguous. This CDR3 contains 16 residues. The germline V and J ends were trimmed by 5 bases and 0 bases, with 16 bases remaining between them. Germline values: CDR1 SEHNR, CDR2 FQNEAQ (reference sequence). The CDR3: CASSPLLGYMNTEAFF. CDR3 DNA sequence: TGTGCCAGCAGCCCCCTGTTGGGATATATGAACACTGAAGCTTTCTTT. The full variable domain, completed using reference TRBV7-9 and TRBJ1-1, is DTGVSQNPRHKITKRGQNVTFRCDPISEHNRLYWYRQTLGQGPEFLTYFQNEAQLEKSRLLSDRFSAERPKGSFSTLEIQRTEQGDSAMYLCASSPLLGYMNTEAFFGQGTRLTVV.

The rearrangement links TRBV28 to TRBJ2-2; no firm D call. V shed 3 bases and J shed 0 bases, with 11 bases lying between them. The germline V gene encodes CDR1 MDHEN and CDR2 SYDVKM. The CDR3 contains 16 residues. CDR3 in amino acids: CASSFESSSNTGELFF. Here the CDR3 DNA reads TGTGCCAGCAGTTTCGAATCCTCATCGAACACCGGGGAGCTGTTTTTT.

The V and J genes are TRBV19 and TRBJ2-7; D possibly matches TRBD1 or TRBD2 (5 bases each). V was cut by 10 bases and J by 3 bases, with 25 bases left in between. Per the germline V gene, CDR1 is LNHDA and CDR2 is SQIVND (reference sequence). The CDR3 has 16 residues. CDR3 bases: TGTGCCACCCAAAATGGGAACCGGGACGGAAACTACGAGCAGTACTTC. Its protein product is CATQNGNRDGNYEQYF. Full variable domain (remainder filled in from reference TRBV19 and TRBJ2-7): DGGITQSPKYLFRKEGQNVTLSCEQNLNHDAMYWYRQDPGQGLRLIYYSQIVNDFQKGDIAEGYSVSREKKESFPLTVTSAQKNPTAFYLCATQNGNRDGNYEQYFGPGTRLTVT.

V gene TRBV6-1 combines with J gene TRBJ2-1; tentatively, D is TRBD2 (5 bases). CDR3 size: 13 residues. Germline CDR1 MNHNS, CDR2 SASEGT. V dropped 6 bases and J dropped 2 bases, with 8 bases sitting between them. DNA of the CDR3: TGTGCCAGCAGAGACGGGACCTACAATGAGCAGTTCTTC. Its protein is CASRDGTYNEQFF.

J is TRBJ2-1 and V is TRBV7-2, with D maybe TRBD2 (5 bases). CDR1 and CDR2 from the germline V gene are SGHTA and FQGNSA. Trimming left V 7 bases short and J 0 bases short, with 7 bases between. The CDR3 loop spans 13 amino acids. CDR3 DNA sequence: TGTGCCAGCAACCGGGACTCCTACAATGAGCAGTTCTTC. Its translation is CASNRDSYNEQFF.

This clone was found a few times. This chain uses TRBV19 with TRBJ1-2; no clear D gene. CDR3 length: 13 residues. Trimming took off 7 bases at V and 5 bases at J, with 14 bases between the two ends. Per the germline V gene, CDR1 is LNHDA and CDR2 is SQIVND (reference sequence). Here the CDR3 reads CASTLIPGYGYTF. The CDR3 region has the DNA TGTGCCAGTACCCTCATACCGGGGTATGGCTACACCTTC.

V usage is TRBV6-5 and J usage is TRBJ2-1; a possible D gene is TRBD1 (6 bases). V shed 4 bases and J shed 2 bases, with 15 bases lying between them. This CDR3 comprises 16 residues. CDR1 and CDR2 (germline): MNHEY, SVGAGI. The CDR3 region has the DNA TGTGCCAGCAGTTTCACCGGGACAATTGCCTACAATGAGCAGTTCTTC. The encoded protein is CASSFTGTIAYNEQFF.

The CDR3 is CASSLDRHYEQYF. CDR3 DNA sequence: TGTGCCAGCAGCCTGGACAGACACTACGAGCAGTACTTC. This chain uses TRBV5-6 with TRBJ2-7; perhaps TRBD1 as D (6 bases). In germline, CDR1 is SGHDT, CDR2 YYEEEE. Trimming shortened V by 4 bases and J by 3 bases, and 11 bases separated the two germline ends. The CDR3 consists of 13 residues.

The V and J genes are TRBV6-1 and TRBJ1-1; D unresolved. This CDR3 spans 14 amino acids. The V end was cut by 3 bases, the J end by 2 bases, with 10 bases between. From germline, CDR1 is MNHNS and CDR2 SASEGT. CDR3 coding DNA: TGTGCCAGCAGTGAGAGGGCCTACAACACTGAAGCTTTCTTT. Protein: CASSERAYNTEAFF.

The chain is built from TRBV30 and TRBJ1-1; no clear D gene. V was pared by 0 bases and J by 2 bases, with 7 bases between. This CDR3 has 13 amino acids. The germline gives CDR1 GTSNPN, CDR2 SVGIG (reference sequence). The CDR3 is CAWSVLANTEAFF. The CDR3, as DNA: TGTGCCTGGAGTGTACTGGCTAACACTGAAGCTTTCTTT.

Comment on this clone: Other DNA sequences in this sample translate to the same CDR3. The V gene is TRBV7-9, the J gene TRBJ2-7; D gene unclear. The CDR3 is 12 residues long. Between the trimmed V and J ends, which lost 5 bases and 4 bases, there was a span of 9 bases. CDR1 and CDR2 from the germline V gene are SEHNR and FQNEAQ (reference sequence). CDR3 residues: CASSEQSYEQYF. Written as DNA, the CDR3 is TGTGCCAGCAGCGAACAGAGTTACGAGCAGTACTTC.

About this clone itself: Different DNA sequences within this sample yield the same CDR3. The chain uses TRBV19 and TRBJ2-5; D unresolved. Looked up from germline, CDR1 is LNHDA and CDR2 is SQIVND (reference sequence). The CDR3 length is 13 residues. V was pared by 0 bases and J by 5 bases, with 7 bases between. The CDR3 nucleotides are TGTGCCAGTAGTATAGATCTTGAGGAGACCCAGTACTTC. It codes for CASSIDLEETQYF.

V is TRBV7-8 and J is TRBJ1-4, with D perhaps TRBD1 (6 bases). V gave up 5 bases and J gave up 12 bases, with 19 bases separating them. The CDR3 is 14 residues long. Germline-derived CDR1 and CDR2 are SGHVS and FQNEAQ. CDR3 amino acids: CASSTGTTFIELFF. The CDR3 region has the DNA TGTGCCAGCAGCACCGGGACAACTTTTATAGAACTGTTTTTT.